The table lists the clone carrying this T cell receptor beta chain with a few counts. Antigen unknown. TCRdb keeps only in-frame clones here, not all; method: immunoSEQ multiplex PCR. The table includes 86,000 or so clones, about 82% detected once. The data were obtained in a study of T cell responses to AZD1222 COVID-19 vaccine. The study's findings and limits: Donors were largely white British and mainly female; clonal diversity was possibly underestimated. The study sampled repertoires only after the peak T cell response. Across spike, vaccine-associated CD4 TCRs were found, dominant at 160-218 and 743-854.

Timing groups of about 4 and about 12 weeks for second doses were pooled. The receptor was isolated from an adult who received the AZD1222 COVID-19 vaccine. This sample comprised peripheral blood, obtained 28 days after the second AZD1222 dose.

The CDR3 here is CASTPAWDQPQHF. In DNA, the CDR3 is TGTGCCAGCACCCCCGCCTGGGATCAGCCCCAGCATTTT. V gene TRBV12-3 or TRBV12-4 combines with J gene TRBJ1-5, with no clear D. The germline V and J ends were trimmed by 7 bases and 5 bases, with 12 bases remaining between them. This CDR3 is built from 13 residues.